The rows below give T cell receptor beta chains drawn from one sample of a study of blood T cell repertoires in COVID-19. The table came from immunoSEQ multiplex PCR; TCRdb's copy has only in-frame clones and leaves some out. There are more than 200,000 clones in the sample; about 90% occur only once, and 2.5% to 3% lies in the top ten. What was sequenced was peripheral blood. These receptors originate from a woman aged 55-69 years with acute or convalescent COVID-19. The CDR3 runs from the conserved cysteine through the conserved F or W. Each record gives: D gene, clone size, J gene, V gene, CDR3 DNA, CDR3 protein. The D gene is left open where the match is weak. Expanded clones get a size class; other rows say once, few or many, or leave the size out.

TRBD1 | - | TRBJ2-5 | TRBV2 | TGTGCCAGCAGACGGACAGGGTTGGAGACCCAGTACTTC | CASRRTGLETQYF
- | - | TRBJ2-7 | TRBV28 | TGTGCCAGCAGTTTACCTCCCTACGAGCAGTACTTC | CASSLPPYEQYF
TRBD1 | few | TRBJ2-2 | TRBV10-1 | TGCGCCAGCAGTGAGCAGACAGGGCGAACCGGGGAGCTGTTTTTT | CASSEQTGRTGELFF
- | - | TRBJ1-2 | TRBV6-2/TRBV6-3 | TGTGCCAGCAGACCTCCTAACAGTAACTATGGCTACACCTTC | CASRPPNSNYGYTF
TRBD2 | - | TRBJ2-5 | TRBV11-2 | TGTGCCAGCAGCTCTCACTTGGGACTAGCGGGAGCCCGAGAGACCCAGTACTTC | CASSSHLGLAGARETQYF
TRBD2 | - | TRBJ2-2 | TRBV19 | TGTGCCAGTAGCACTACGGGGGGCACCGGGGAGCTGTTTTTT | CASSTTGGTGELFF
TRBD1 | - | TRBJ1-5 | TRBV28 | TGTGCCAGCAGTTTGCCGACAGGGGGCAATCAGCCCCAGCATTTT | CASSLPTGGNQPQHF
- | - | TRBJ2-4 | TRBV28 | TGTGCCAGCAGCTTATATTCACGGGGACTAGCCAAAAACATTCAGTACTTC | CASSLYSRGLAKNIQYF
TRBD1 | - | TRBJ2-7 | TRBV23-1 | TGCGCCAGCAGTCATTTCGGACAGGCACCCTCTGACGAGCAGTACTTC | CASSHFGQAPSDEQYF
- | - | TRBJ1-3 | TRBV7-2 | TGTGCCAGCAGCTTAGGGACACCGAGAACTGGAAACACCATATATTTT | CASSLGTPRTGNTIYF
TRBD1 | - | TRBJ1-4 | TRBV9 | TGTGCCAGCAGCCCACACACCCTACAGGGGGCAGCTGAAAAACTGTTTTTT | CASSPHTLQGAAEKLFF
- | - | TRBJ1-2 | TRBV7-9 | TGTGCCAGCAGCTTCCGGGGGGCGAATGGCTACACCTTC | CASSFRGANGYTF
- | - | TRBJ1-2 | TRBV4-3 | TGCGCCAGCAGCCAAGGGGTCCCTGTTTCCAACTACGGCTACACCTTC | CASSQGVPVSNYGYTF
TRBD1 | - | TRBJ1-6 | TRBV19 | TGTGCCAGAGACAGGGGGAGAGGCTCACCCCTCCACTTT | CARDRGRGSPLHF
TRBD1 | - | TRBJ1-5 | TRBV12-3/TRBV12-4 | TGTGCCAGCAGTCTCGGACAGGGGAAGCCCCAGCATTTT | CASSLGQGKPQHF
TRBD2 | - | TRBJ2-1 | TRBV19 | TGTGCCAGTAGTACATCCGGACTAGGTAGTGAGCAGTTCTTC | CASSTSGLGSEQFF
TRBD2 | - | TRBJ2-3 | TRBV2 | TGTGCCAGCAGGCGACTAGCGGGAACAGATACGCAGTATTTT | CASRRLAGTDTQYF
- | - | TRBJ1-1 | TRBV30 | TGTGCCTGGAGTGTACGGGGTGACACTGAAGCTTTCTTT | CAWSVRGDTEAFF
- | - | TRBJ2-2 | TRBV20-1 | TGCAGTGCTAGTTCCGCGAACACCGGGGAGCTGTTTTTT | CSASSANTGELFF
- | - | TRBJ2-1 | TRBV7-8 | TGTGCCAGCAGCTTAGCGCGAAAGAGCTCCTACAATGAGCAGTTCTTC | CASSLARKSSYNEQFF
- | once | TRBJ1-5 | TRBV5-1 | TGCGCCAGCAGCTTGGGGGACATTTATCAGCCCCAGCATTTT | CASSLGDIYQPQHF
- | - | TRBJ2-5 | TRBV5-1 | TGCGCCAGCAGCTTATCCCGGACAGTTCAAGAGACCCAGTACTTC | CASSLSRTVQETQYF
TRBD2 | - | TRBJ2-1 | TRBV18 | TGTGCCAGCTCACCACCAGCGGGGGGGCCCGGGAATGAGCAGTTCTTC | CASSPPAGGPGNEQFF
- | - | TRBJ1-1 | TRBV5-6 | TGTGCCAGCAGCTTGGGTGGGAGAAACACTGAAGCTTTCTTT | CASSLGGRNTEAFF
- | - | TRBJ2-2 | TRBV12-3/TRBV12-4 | TGTGCCAGCAGTTCCCGCATCGGCGGGGAGCTGTTTTTT | CASSSRIGGELFF
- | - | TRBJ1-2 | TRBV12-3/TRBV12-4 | TGTGCCAGCAGCCCAACAGGGAACTATGGCTACACCTTC | CASSPTGNYGYTF
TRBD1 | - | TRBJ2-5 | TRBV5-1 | TGCGCCAGCAGAACGCCGGGACAGGAAGAGACCCAGTACTTC | CASRTPGQEETQYF
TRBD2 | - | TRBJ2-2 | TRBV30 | TGTCGTGGCGCCTTTTCGCGACGGGGGGTGTTCGACACCGGGGAGCTGTTTTTT | CRGAFSRRGVFDTGELFF
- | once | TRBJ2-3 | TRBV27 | TGTGCCAGCAGTTTGAAAGGGGTTCTCACAGATACGCAGTATTTT | CASSLKGVLTDTQYF
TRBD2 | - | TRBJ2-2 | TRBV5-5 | TGTGCCAGCAGCTTAGGGCTAGCGGGGAACACCGGGGAGCTGTTTTTT | CASSLGLAGNTGELFF
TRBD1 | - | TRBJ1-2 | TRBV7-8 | TGTGCCAGCAGCTTACAGCGGACAGGGGCCAAACCCTATGGCTACACCTTC | CASSLQRTGAKPYGYTF
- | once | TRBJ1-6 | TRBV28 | TGTGCCAGCAGTTTGATTCAGAATTCACCCCTCCACTTT | CASSLIQNSPLHF
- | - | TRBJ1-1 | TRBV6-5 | TGTGCCAGCAGTTCCCACACAGGAAACACTGAAGCTTTCTTT | CASSSHTGNTEAFF
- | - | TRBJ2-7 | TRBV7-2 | TGTGCCAGCAGCAGAGGACTGTCCTACGAGCAGTACTTC | CASSRGLSYEQYF
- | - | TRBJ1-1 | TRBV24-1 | TGTGCCACCAGTGATTGGAGGGCGCCTAACACTGAAGCTTTCTTT | CATSDWRAPNTEAFF
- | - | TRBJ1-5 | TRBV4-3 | TGCGCCAGCAGCCCCCGCTGGGCGTTGGATCAGCCCCAGCATTTT | CASSPRWALDQPQHF
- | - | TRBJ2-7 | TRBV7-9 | TGTGCCAGCAGCCCCACACAGGCGGCCTACGAGCAGTACTTC | CASSPTQAAYEQYF
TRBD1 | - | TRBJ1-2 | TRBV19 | TGTGCCAGTAGTATCCTTGGGACAGGGCCAAACTATGGCTACACCTTC | CASSILGTGPNYGYTF
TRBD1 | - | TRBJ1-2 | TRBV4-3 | TGCGCCAGCAGCCCCCGGACAGGGTCTTACTATGGCTACACCTTC | CASSPRTGSYYGYTF
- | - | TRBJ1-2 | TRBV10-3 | TGTGCCATCAGTGAGTCGACGTGGGCTAAGGGCTACACCTTC | CAISESTWAKGYTF
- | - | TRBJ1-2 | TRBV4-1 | TGCGCCAGCAGGGCCAGCAGGGGTTTGGGCTATGGCTACACCTTC | CASRASRGLGYGYTF
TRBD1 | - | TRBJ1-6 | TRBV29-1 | TGCAGCGTGGGGACAGGGGGCGATTCACCCCTCCACTTT | CSVGTGGDSPLHF
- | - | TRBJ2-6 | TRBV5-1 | TGCGCCAGCAGCCGTGAACGGAGCTCTGGGGCCAACGTCCTGACTTTC | CASSRERSSGANVLTF
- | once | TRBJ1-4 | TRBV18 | TGTGCCAGCTCCCTTCCGAACGGAAAACTGTTTTTT | CASSLPNGKLFF
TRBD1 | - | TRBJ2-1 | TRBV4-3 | TGCGCCAGCAGCCTATCAGGGGACAGGGGGGGTGATGAGCAGTTCTTC | CASSLSGDRGGDEQFF
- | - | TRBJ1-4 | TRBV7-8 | TGTGCCAGCAGCTTCCGGACAGCAACTAATGAAAAACTGTTTTTT | CASSFRTATNEKLFF
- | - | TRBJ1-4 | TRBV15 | TGTGCCACCAGCAGAGGGGGGCAGGGGACTAATGAAAAACTGTTTTTT | CATSRGGQGTNEKLFF
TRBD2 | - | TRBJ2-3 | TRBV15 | TGTGCCACCAGCAGAGGAAGGGGGACTAGCGGGAGAGGGTTGGGAGATACGCAGTATTTT | CATSRGRGTSGRGLGDTQYF
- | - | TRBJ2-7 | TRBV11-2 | TGTGCCAGCAGCTTAGAGACTTTTAGCTCCTACGAGCAGTACTTC | CASSLETFSSYEQYF
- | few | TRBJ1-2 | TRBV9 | TGTGCCAGCAGTCTCACGGGGGTGGGTAACTATGGCTACACCTTC | CASSLTGVGNYGYTF